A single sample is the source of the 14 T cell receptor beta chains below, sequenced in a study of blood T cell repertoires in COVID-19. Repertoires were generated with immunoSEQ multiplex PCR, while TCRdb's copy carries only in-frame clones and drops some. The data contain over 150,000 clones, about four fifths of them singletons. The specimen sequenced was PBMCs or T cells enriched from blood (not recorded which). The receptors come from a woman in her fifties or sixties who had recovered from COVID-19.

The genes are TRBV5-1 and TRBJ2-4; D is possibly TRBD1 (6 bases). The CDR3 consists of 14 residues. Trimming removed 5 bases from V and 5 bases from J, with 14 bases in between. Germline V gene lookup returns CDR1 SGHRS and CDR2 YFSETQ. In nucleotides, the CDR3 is TGCGCCAGCAGGCCTACAGGGTCCCAAAACATTCAGTACTTC. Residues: CASRPTGSQNIQYF.

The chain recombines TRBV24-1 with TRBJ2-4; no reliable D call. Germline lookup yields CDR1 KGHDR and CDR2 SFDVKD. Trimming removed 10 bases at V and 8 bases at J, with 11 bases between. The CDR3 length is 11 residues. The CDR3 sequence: CATSSNHIQYF. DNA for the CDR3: TGTGCCACGAGCTCGAACCACATTCAGTACTTC.

CDR3 region: CSASLAGGGYEQYF. The CDR3 DNA sequence: TGCAGTGCTAGTCTGGCGGGGGGGGGCTACGAGCAGTACTTC. This rearrangement joins TRBV20-1 to TRBJ2-7; TRBD2 agrees at 9 bases. The CDR3 loop spans 14 amino acids. V shed 3 bases and J 3 bases; nucleotides not matched to a gene: 6. Germline CDR1 is DFQATT and CDR2 is SNEGSKA (reference sequence).

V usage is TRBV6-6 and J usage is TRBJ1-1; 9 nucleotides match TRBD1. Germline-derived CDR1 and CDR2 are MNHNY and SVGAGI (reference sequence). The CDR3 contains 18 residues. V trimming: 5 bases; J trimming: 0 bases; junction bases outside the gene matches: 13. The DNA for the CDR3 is TGTGCCAGCAGTCGAATCACAGGGGGCGCGGGTATGAACACTGAAGCTTTCTTT. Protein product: CASSRITGGAGMNTEAFF.

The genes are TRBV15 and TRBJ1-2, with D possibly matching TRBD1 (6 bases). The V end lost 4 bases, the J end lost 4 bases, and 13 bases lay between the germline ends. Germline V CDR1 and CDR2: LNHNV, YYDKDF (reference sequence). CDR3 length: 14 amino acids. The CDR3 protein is CATSNRATLYGYTF. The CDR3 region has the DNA TGTGCCACCAGCAACAGGGCGACTCTCTATGGCTACACCTTC. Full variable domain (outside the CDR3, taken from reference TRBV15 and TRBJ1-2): DAMVIQNPRYQVTQFGKPVTLSCSQTLNHNVMYWYQQKSSQAPKLLFHYYDKDFNNEADTPDNFQSRRPNTSFCFLDIRSPGLGDTAMYLCATSNRATLYGYTFGSGTRLTVV.

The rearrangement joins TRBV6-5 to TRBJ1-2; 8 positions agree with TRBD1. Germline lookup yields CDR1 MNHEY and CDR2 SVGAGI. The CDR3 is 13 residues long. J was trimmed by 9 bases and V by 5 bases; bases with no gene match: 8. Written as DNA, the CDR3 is TGTGCCAGCAGTCCGACAGGGGCTATGAGCTACACCTTC. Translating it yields CASSPTGAMSYTF.

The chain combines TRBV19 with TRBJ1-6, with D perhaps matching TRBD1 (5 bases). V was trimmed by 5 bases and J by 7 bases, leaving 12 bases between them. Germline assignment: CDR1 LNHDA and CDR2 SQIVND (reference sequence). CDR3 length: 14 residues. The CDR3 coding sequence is TGTGCCAGTAGTCCCCAGGGTCGGAATTCACCCCTCCACTTT. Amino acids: CASSPQGRNSPLHF.

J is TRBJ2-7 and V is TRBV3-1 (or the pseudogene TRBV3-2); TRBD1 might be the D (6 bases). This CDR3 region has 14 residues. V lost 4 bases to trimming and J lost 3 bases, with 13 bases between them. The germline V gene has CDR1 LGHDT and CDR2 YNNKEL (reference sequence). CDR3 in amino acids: CASSPRDTFYEQYF. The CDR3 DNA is TGTGCCAGCAGCCCCCGGGACACCTTCTACGAGCAGTACTTC.

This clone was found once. The chain's CDR3 is CSASPAGERETQYF. Written as DNA, the CDR3 is TGCAGTGCTAGTCCCGCGGGGGAGCGAGAGACCCAGTACTTC. The V gene is TRBV20-1, the J gene TRBJ2-5; the match to TRBD2 covers 7 bases. CDR1 and CDR2 (germline): DFQATT, SNEGSKA (reference sequence). The CDR3 has 14 amino acids. With V trimmed by 3 bases and J by 4 bases, 8 bases remained unmatched.

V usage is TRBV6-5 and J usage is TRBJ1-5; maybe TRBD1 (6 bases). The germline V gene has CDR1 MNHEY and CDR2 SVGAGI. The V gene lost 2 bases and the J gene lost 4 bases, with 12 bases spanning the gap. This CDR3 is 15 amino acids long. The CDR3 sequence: CASSYQQGANQPQHF. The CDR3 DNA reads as TGTGCCAGCAGTTACCAACAGGGAGCGAATCAGCCCCAGCATTTT.

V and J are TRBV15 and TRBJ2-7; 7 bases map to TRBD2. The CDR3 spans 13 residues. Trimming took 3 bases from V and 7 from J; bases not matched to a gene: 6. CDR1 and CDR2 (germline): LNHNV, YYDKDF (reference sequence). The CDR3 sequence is CATSRGGDREQYF. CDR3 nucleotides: TGTGCCACCAGCAGGGGGGGGGACCGGGAGCAGTACTTC.

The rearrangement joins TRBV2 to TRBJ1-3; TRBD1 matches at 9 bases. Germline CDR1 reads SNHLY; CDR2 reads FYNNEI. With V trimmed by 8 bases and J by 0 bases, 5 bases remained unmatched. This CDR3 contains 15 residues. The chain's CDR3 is CASRGQGGSGNTIYF. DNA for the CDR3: TGTGCCAGCCGGGGACAGGGAGGCTCTGGAAACACCATATATTTT.

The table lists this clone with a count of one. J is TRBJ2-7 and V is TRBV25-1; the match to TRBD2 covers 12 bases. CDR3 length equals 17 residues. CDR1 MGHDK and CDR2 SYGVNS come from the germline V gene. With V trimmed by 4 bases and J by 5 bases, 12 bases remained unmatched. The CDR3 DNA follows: TGTGCCAGCAGTGCCGAACTAGCGGGGGGCCATCACCACGAGCAGTACTTC. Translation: CASSAELAGGHHHEQYF.

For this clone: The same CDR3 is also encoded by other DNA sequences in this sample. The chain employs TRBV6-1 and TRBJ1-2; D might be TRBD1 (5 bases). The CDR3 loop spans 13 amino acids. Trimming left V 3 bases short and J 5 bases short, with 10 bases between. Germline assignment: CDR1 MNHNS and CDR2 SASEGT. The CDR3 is CASSDTGDYGYTF. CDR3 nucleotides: TGTGCCAGCAGTGACACAGGAGATTATGGCTACACCTTC.